The present TCR beta chain was sequenced within a study of T cell responses to AZD1222 COVID-19 vaccine. V dropped 10 bases and J dropped 7; count of bases not matched to a gene: 7. This CDR3 has 14 amino acids. Germline V lookup: CDR1 SEHNR, CDR2 FQNEAQ (reference sequence). TCRdb's copy holds only in-frame clones and misses some; the assay was immunoSEQ multiplex PCR. The sample has more than 85,000 clones, about 88% seen once. In its sample, this clone was seen once. The sample here was peripheral blood, taken 28 days after the second AZD1222 dose. This chain joins TRBV7-9 and TRBJ2-1; 13 bases map to TRBD2. The sequence was obtained from an adult who received the AZD1222 COVID-19 vaccine. CDR3 in amino acids: CAKEGLAGRNEQFF. CDR3 sequence (DNA): TGTGCCAAGGAGGGACTAGCGGGAAGGAATGAGCAGTTCTTC.